Listed below are T cell receptor beta chains from one sample, sequenced in a study of blood T cells in healthy people across ages. MiXCR was run by TCRdb on the 5' RACE reads, yielding one entry per CDR3 protein. The table shows under 850,000 distinct CDR3 sequences, with roughly 34% occurring only once. What was sequenced was blood. The receptors were gathered from a man between 18 and 29 years old in good health. CDR3s include the opening cysteine and the closing phenylalanine or tryptophan. D genes are given only for firm matches. The size of a clone is reported for some rows only, either as once, few or many, or as a class for expanded clones.

V gene: TRBV12-3/TRBV12-4; clone size: few; D gene: .; J gene: TRBJ2-4; CDR3 DNA: TGTGCCAGCACCCGTGGACAGTCCAAAAACATTCAGTACTTC; CDR3 protein: CASTRGQSKNIQYF
V gene: TRBV20-1; clone size: few; D gene: TRBD2; J gene: TRBJ2-1; CDR3 DNA: TGCAGTGCTAACGCGGGCGGGGGTTTATACAATGAGCAGTTCTTC; CDR3 protein: CSANAGGGLYNEQFF
V gene: TRBV3-1; clone size: .; D gene: TRBD2; J gene: TRBJ2-7; CDR3 DNA: TGTGCCAGCAGCCAGAGGCTAGCGGAGTACAATGAGCAGTACTTC; CDR3 protein: CASSQRLAEYNEQYF
V gene: TRBV20-1; clone size: few; D gene: .; J gene: TRBJ2-2; CDR3 DNA: TGCAGTGCTAGAGATATTAACGGGGAGCTGTTTTTT; CDR3 protein: CSARDINGELFF
V gene: TRBV12-3/TRBV12-4; clone size: few; D gene: TRBD2; J gene: TRBJ2-3; CDR3 DNA: TGTGCCAGCAGTTTAGGGGGGGGATCCCACACAGATACGCAGTATTTT; CDR3 protein: CASSLGGGSHTDTQYF
V gene: TRBV6-5; clone size: few; D gene: TRBD2; J gene: TRBJ2-3; CDR3 DNA: TGTGCCAGCACCGCTCTTACTAGCGGGGGGGATATGCAGTATTTT; CDR3 protein: CASTALTSGGDMQYF
V gene: TRBV27; clone size: .; D gene: TRBD1; J gene: TRBJ2-7; CDR3 DNA: TGTGCCAGCAGCTCCCCGGGACAGGGGGTCAACGAGCAGTACTTC; CDR3 protein: CASSSPGQGVNEQYF
V gene: TRBV9; clone size: .; D gene: .; J gene: TRBJ2-4; CDR3 DNA: TGTGCCAGCAGCGTCCGGGACCCCATTTACATTCAGTACTTC; CDR3 protein: CASSVRDPIYIQYF
V gene: TRBV20-1; clone size: .; D gene: TRBD2; J gene: TRBJ2-7; CDR3 DNA: TGCAGTGCTGGAGCGGGAGTACACGAGCAGTACTTC; CDR3 protein: CSAGAGVHEQYF
V gene: TRBV30; clone size: .; D gene: .; J gene: TRBJ2-7; CDR3 DNA: TGTGCCTGGAGTAGTGGGGACCTCTACAATGAGCAGTACTTC; CDR3 protein: CAWSSGDLYNEQYF
V gene: TRBV9; clone size: .; D gene: .; J gene: TRBJ1-5; CDR3 DNA: TGTGCCAGCAGCGCGATGGCCCGGCAGCCCCAGCATTTT; CDR3 protein: CASSAMARQPQHF
V gene: TRBV7-2; clone size: many; D gene: TRBD2; J gene: TRBJ2-3; CDR3 DNA: TGTGCCAGCAGCTTAGACATAGCGGGGGGGCAGAATACGCAGTATTTT; CDR3 protein: CASSLDIAGGQNTQYF
V gene: TRBV4-3; clone size: many; D gene: .; J gene: TRBJ2-1; CDR3 DNA: TGCGCCAGCAGCCAAGAGTGGACAGCCACATTCAGCTCCTACAATGAGCAGTTCTTC; CDR3 protein: CASSQEWTATFSSYNEQFF
V gene: TRBV5-1; clone size: many; D gene: .; J gene: TRBJ2-6; CDR3 DNA: TGCGCCAGCAGCTTGGACACTCATCCTGGGGCCAACGTCCTGACTTTC; CDR3 protein: CASSLDTHPGANVLTF
V gene: TRBV6-2/TRBV6-3; clone size: .; D gene: .; J gene: TRBJ1-6; CDR3 DNA: TGTGCCAGCAGTTACTCGGCCGAAGAGCATTCACCCCTCCACTTT; CDR3 protein: CASSYSAEEHSPLHF
V gene: TRBV5-6; clone size: .; D gene: .; J gene: TRBJ2-7; CDR3 DNA: TGTGCCAGCAGCTTTGGTGGGCAGTTCTCCTACGAGCAGTACTTC; CDR3 protein: CASSFGGQFSYEQYF
V gene: TRBV5-1; clone size: .; D gene: .; J gene: TRBJ1-1; CDR3 DNA: TGCGCCAGCAGCCCGGACGGACCCCAGAACACTGAAGCTTTCTTT; CDR3 protein: CASSPDGPQNTEAFF
V gene: TRBV7-9; clone size: .; D gene: .; J gene: TRBJ1-4; CDR3 DNA: TGTGCCAGCAGCTTGAGTCCGAGGGAAAAACTGTTTTTT; CDR3 protein: CASSLSPREKLFF
V gene: TRBV12-3/TRBV12-4; clone size: .; D gene: .; J gene: TRBJ1-3; CDR3 DNA: TGTGCCAGCAGTAGCGGCGCAGGGGGAAACACCATATATTTT; CDR3 protein: CASSSGAGGNTIYF
V gene: TRBV6-5; clone size: many; D gene: .; J gene: TRBJ2-7; CDR3 DNA: TGTGCCAGCAGTTACTCGTACCGGGGTAGCTCCTACGAGCAGTACTTC; CDR3 protein: CASSYSYRGSSYEQYF
V gene: TRBV14; clone size: .; D gene: .; J gene: TRBJ2-7; CDR3 DNA: TGTGCCAGCAGCCTTGTGAGGTTCTACGAGCAGTACTTC; CDR3 protein: CASSLVRFYEQYF
V gene: TRBV14; clone size: few; D gene: .; J gene: TRBJ1-4; CDR3 DNA: TGTGCCAGCAGCCCCAGGGTGCGAGGTGAAAAACTGTTTTTT; CDR3 protein: CASSPRVRGEKLFF
V gene: TRBV11-2; clone size: .; D gene: .; J gene: TRBJ2-1; CDR3 DNA: TGTGCCAGCAGCTCTTCAAGACTGGAGAATCTGTACAATGAGCAGTTCTTC; CDR3 protein: CASSSSRLENLYNEQFF
V gene: TRBV20-1; clone size: .; D gene: TRBD1; J gene: TRBJ1-5; CDR3 DNA: TGCAGTGCTAGTCCCGACGGGACAGGGATTTTCAATCAGCCCCAGCATTTT; CDR3 protein: CSASPDGTGIFNQPQHF
V gene: TRBV4-3; clone size: .; D gene: .; J gene: TRBJ1-4; CDR3 DNA: TGCGCCAGCAGGGCCAGGGCGAATGAAAAACTGTTTTTT; CDR3 protein: CASRARANEKLFF
V gene: TRBV10-3; clone size: many; D gene: TRBD2; J gene: TRBJ2-3; CDR3 DNA: TGTGCCATCAGTGACGGGGGGGCCCCAGATACGCAGTATTTT; CDR3 protein: CAISDGGAPDTQYF
V gene: TRBV2; clone size: .; D gene: .; J gene: TRBJ2-7; CDR3 DNA: TGTGCCAGCAGTGCGCGAACGTACGAGCAGTACTTC; CDR3 protein: CASSARTYEQYF
V gene: TRBV12-3/TRBV12-4; clone size: .; D gene: .; J gene: TRBJ2-3; CDR3 DNA: TGTGCCAGCAGTTCGGACGGGGAGAGCACAGATACGCAGTATTTT; CDR3 protein: CASSSDGESTDTQYF
V gene: TRBV20-1; clone size: few; D gene: .; J gene: TRBJ2-1; CDR3 DNA: TGCAGTGCTAGAGCTGGCTTCGGAGGGGGTGAGCAGTTCTTC; CDR3 protein: CSARAGFGGGEQFF
V gene: TRBV12-3/TRBV12-4; clone size: .; D gene: .; J gene: TRBJ2-3; CDR3 DNA: TGTGCCAGCAGCGACAACCCCGATACGCAGTATTTT; CDR3 protein: CASSDNPDTQYF
V gene: TRBV6-5; clone size: .; D gene: .; J gene: TRBJ1-5; CDR3 DNA: TGTGCCAGCAGCTATCTGGACCATGGCACCTCTAGCAATCAGCCCCAGCATTTT; CDR3 protein: CASSYLDHGTSSNQPQHF
V gene: TRBV9; clone size: once; D gene: .; J gene: TRBJ1-1; CDR3 DNA: TGTGCCAGCAGCGTAGCTGAGGGGAGGCGAGGCACTGAAGCTTTCTTT; CDR3 protein: CASSVAEGRRGTEAFF
V gene: TRBV7-9; clone size: .; D gene: TRBD2; J gene: TRBJ2-1; CDR3 DNA: TGTGCCAGCAGCAACGGACTAGCGGGGGGGATGGATGAGCAGTTCTTC; CDR3 protein: CASSNGLAGGMDEQFF